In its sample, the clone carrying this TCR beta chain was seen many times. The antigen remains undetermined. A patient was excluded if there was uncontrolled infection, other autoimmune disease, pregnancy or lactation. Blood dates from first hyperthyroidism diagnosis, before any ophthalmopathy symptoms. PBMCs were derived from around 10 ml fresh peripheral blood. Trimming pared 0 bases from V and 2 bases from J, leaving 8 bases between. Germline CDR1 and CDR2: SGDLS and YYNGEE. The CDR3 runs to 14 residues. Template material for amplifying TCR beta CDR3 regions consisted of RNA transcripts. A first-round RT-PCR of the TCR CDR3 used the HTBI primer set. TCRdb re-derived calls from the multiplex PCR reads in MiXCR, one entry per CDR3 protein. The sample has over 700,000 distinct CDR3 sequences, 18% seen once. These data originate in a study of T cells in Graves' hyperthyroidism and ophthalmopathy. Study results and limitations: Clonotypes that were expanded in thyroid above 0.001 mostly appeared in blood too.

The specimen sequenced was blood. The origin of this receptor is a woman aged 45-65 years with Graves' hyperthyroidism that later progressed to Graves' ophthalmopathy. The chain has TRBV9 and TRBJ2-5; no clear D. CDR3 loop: CASSVENRQETQYF. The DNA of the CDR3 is TGTGCCAGCAGCGTAGAGAACAGACAAGAGACCCAGTACTTC.